The rows below give T cell receptor beta chains drawn from one sample of a study of spatial heterogeneity in lung cancer. TCRdb re-called the 5' RACE reads with MiXCR, one entry per CDR3 protein. The table has over 45,000 distinct CDR3 sequences, about 5.8% seen once. Sample: PBMCs, taken at surgery. Source of these receptors: a male donor with early-stage non-small cell lung cancer. Both conserved end residues are part of each CDR3. The D gene is left open where the match is weak. The size entry is marked missing in some rows and otherwise reads once, few, many or a size class.

V	size	D	J	DNA	CDR3
TRBV5-1	few	TRBD1	TRBJ1-1	TGCGCCAGCAGCTTGTCACAGGGGTTGATGAACACTGAAGCTTTCTTT	CASSLSQGLMNTEAFF
TRBV6-1	many	NA	TRBJ2-2	TGTGCCAGCAGTGCCAGGGCCGGGGAGCTGTTTTTT	CASSARAGELFF
TRBV19	NA	TRBD1	TRBJ2-5	TGTGCCAGTAGTATAGCGGACAGGGGGCGCCGAGGGACCCAGTACTTC	CASSIADRGRRGTQYF
TRBV7-2	many	TRBD1	TRBJ2-3	TGTGCCAGCAGCCCACGGACAGGGGGTGCAGATACGCAGTATTTT	CASSPRTGGADTQYF
TRBV19	many	NA	TRBJ1-1	TGTGCCAGTAGTATAGGAGCGAACACTGAAGCTTTCTTT	CASSIGANTEAFF
TRBV7-2	many	TRBD1	TRBJ2-5	TGTGCCAGCAGCACGTCAGGGACAGCCCAAGAGACCCAGTACTTC	CASSTSGTAQETQYF
TRBV9	many	TRBD2	TRBJ2-1	TGTGCCAGCAGCCCACTCGGGACTAGCGGGAGAAATGAGCAGTTCTTC	CASSPLGTSGRNEQFF
TRBV19	many	TRBD1	TRBJ1-5	TGTGCCAGTAGTATAGATGGTATGGACAGGGGGCTAGGGACCAATCAGCCCCAGCATTTT	CASSIDGMDRGLGTNQPQHF
TRBV6-6	many	TRBD2	TRBJ2-1	TGTGCCAGCAGTTATTCGGGAGGGCTTGGCAATGAGCAGTTCTTC	CASSYSGGLGNEQFF
TRBV20-1	many	NA	TRBJ1-1	TGCAGTGCTAGACTCGACAGGCTAAACACTGAAGCTTTCTTT	CSARLDRLNTEAFF
TRBV20-1	many	NA	TRBJ2-3	TGCAGTGCTAGCCCTAGCGAGAGGGACTGGATGGATACGCAGTATTTT	CSASPSERDWMDTQYF
TRBV10-3	many	TRBD2	TRBJ2-1	TGTGCCATCAGAAGCGGGAGGGATCTCGATGAGCAGTTCTTC	CAIRSGRDLDEQFF
TRBV28	many	NA	TRBJ2-7	TGTGCCAGCAAAACTGGCGGGCAGGACTACGAGCAGTACTTC	CASKTGGQDYEQYF
TRBV5-4	NA	NA	TRBJ2-7	TGTGCCAGCAGCTGGGACAATCCCTACGAGCAGTACTTC	CASSWDNPYEQYF
TRBV19	many	NA	TRBJ2-1	TGTGCCAGTAGCCCCGGGGAGTTGGGTCTAGCGAGTCCGCAGTTCTTC	CASSPGELGLASPQFF
TRBV7-8	many	NA	TRBJ2-2	TGTGCCAGCAGTTTAGGAGTCGGGACCGGGGAGCTGTTTTTT	CASSLGVGTGELFF
TRBV7-2	many	NA	TRBJ1-2	TGTGCCAGCAGCTTAGCTTCCATTAACTATGGCTACACCTTC	CASSLASINYGYTF
TRBV20-1	many	TRBD2	TRBJ2-2	TGCAGTGCTAGAGCCGGGGGTGGGACTAGCAGAACTAACACCGGGGAGCTGTTTTTT	CSARAGGGTSRTNTGELFF
TRBV5-4	many	NA	TRBJ1-1	TGTGCCAGCAGCCTAAGATGGCAGGGCAGTACTGAAGCTTTCTTT	CASSLRWQGSTEAFF
TRBV7-9	NA	NA	TRBJ1-4	TGTGCCAGCAGCTTGGGCCGGGGATTGGATCTAGACCGTGAAAAACTGTTTTTT	CASSLGRGLDLDREKLFF
TRBV7-9	NA	TRBD2	TRBJ2-2	TGTGCCAGCAGCTCTCGGACTAGTTGGCCCGGGGAGCTGTTTTTT	CASSSRTSWPGELFF
TRBV20-1	many	NA	TRBJ1-6	TGCAGTGCCTCCGCCCTGAGGGGCAATTCACCCCTCCACTTT	CSASALRGNSPLHF
TRBV6-1	many	TRBD2	TRBJ2-1	TGTCCCTTGACTAGCGGCGAGACTTCCTACAATGAGCAGTTCTTC	CPLTSGETSYNEQFF
TRBV12-3/TRBV12-4	NA	TRBD1	TRBJ2-1	TGTGCCAGCAGTTTCGGGACAGGGCTATGGAATGAGCAGTTCTTC	CASSFGTGLWNEQFF
TRBV3-1	many	NA	TRBJ2-2	TGTGCCAGCAGCGCAACGGGGAACACCGGGGAGCTGTTTTTT	CASSATGNTGELFF
TRBV9	many	NA	TRBJ2-7	TGTGCCAGCAGCTCGGGATCAGGTGCATACGAGCAGTACTTC	CASSSGSGAYEQYF
TRBV20-1	many	NA	TRBJ2-7	TGCAGTGCTAGGTGGGAGGAGCAGTACTTC	CSARWEEQYF
TRBV7-9	many	TRBD2	TRBJ2-7	TGTGCCAGCAGCTATTGGGCTAGCGGGAGGGCCAGCTACGAGCAGTACTTC	CASSYWASGRASYEQYF
TRBV28	many	NA	TRBJ2-7	TGTGCCAGCAGTCCAGGTGGCAGGGGTTACGAGCAGTACTTC	CASSPGGRGYEQYF
TRBV7-8	many	TRBD2	TRBJ2-7	TGTGCCAGCAGTCTGCGACTAGCGGGCGGTTACGAGCAGTACTTC	CASSLRLAGGYEQYF
TRBV19	many	NA	TRBJ2-2	TGTGCCAGTACCCTACAGTTCACCGGGGAGCTGTTTTTT	CASTLQFTGELFF
TRBV19	NA	NA	TRBJ1-1	TGTGCCAGTAGTATTACGGACCATCCTCCCTTGAACACTGAAGCTTTCTTT	CASSITDHPPLNTEAFF
TRBV12-3/TRBV12-4	NA	NA	TRBJ1-4	TGTGCCAGCAGTGTTCACCTTGCAACTAATGAAAAACTGTTTTTT	CASSVHLATNEKLFF
TRBV20-1	many	NA	TRBJ2-1	TGCAGTGTATTAGGTAGCGGCGTCAATGAGCAGTTCTTC	CSVLGSGVNEQFF
TRBV12-3/TRBV12-4	many	TRBD2	TRBJ2-3	TGTGCCAGCAGGGGACTAGCGGAGGGGGATACGCAGTATTTT	CASRGLAEGDTQYF
TRBV3-1	NA	NA	TRBJ1-6	TGTGCCAGCAGCCAAGGAGATTCACCCCTCCACTTT	CASSQGDSPLHF
TRBV28	many	NA	TRBJ1-5	TGTGCCAGCAGTTTAGGATGGGGGGGCAATCAGCCCCAGCATTTT	CASSLGWGGNQPQHF
TRBV7-7	many	TRBD2	TRBJ2-5	TGTGCTAGCAGCCCGGGACTAGCGGGAGGGGCGGAGACCCAGTACTTC	CASSPGLAGGAETQYF
TRBV7-2	many	NA	TRBJ1-4	TGTGCCAGCAGCTTCGAGGCTAATGAAAAACTGTTTTTT	CASSFEANEKLFF
TRBV5-1	many	TRBD2	TRBJ2-1	TGCGCCAGCAGCACCGGACTAGCGGGGGTGAATGAGCAGTTCTTC	CASSTGLAGVNEQFF
TRBV6-2/TRBV6-3	many	NA	TRBJ2-5	TGTGCCAGCAGTTACTCCGCCGGCCAAGCGAGCCAGTACTTC	CASSYSAGQASQYF
TRBV2	many	NA	TRBJ2-2	TGTGCCAGCAATGAAGGGGGCACCGGGGAGCTGTTTTTT	CASNEGGTGELFF
TRBV29-1	many	NA	TRBJ2-5	TGCAGCGTGGGGACTGAGCCAGAGACCCAGTACTTC	CSVGTEPETQYF
TRBV12-3/TRBV12-4	many	NA	TRBJ2-1	TGTGCCAGCAGTCTTAGGCGGGAGCAGTTCTTC	CASSLRREQFF
TRBV10-3	medium-sized	TRBD1	TRBJ1-1	TGTGCCATCAGTGATGACAGGGCGGGAGCTTTCTTT	CAISDDRAGAFF
TRBV15	many	NA	TRBJ2-2	TGTGCCACCAGCAGAGATATCACCGGGGAGCTGTTTTTT	CATSRDITGELFF
TRBV12-3/TRBV12-4	many	NA	TRBJ2-3	TGTGCCAGCAGCCGGGGGGTAGCAGGGGGCAGTGGAGATACGCAGTATTTT	CASSRGVAGGSGDTQYF
TRBV11-2	many	TRBD1	TRBJ2-3	TGTGCCAGCAGCTTAGAGACGGACAGGGGGCGTAGAGATACGCAGTATTTT	CASSLETDRGRRDTQYF
TRBV28	many	NA	TRBJ1-4	TGTGCCATCCTCTTTTCTGGGAAACTGTTTTTT	CAILFSGKLFF
TRBV6-1	many	NA	TRBJ1-5	TGTGCCAGCAGTGACGGCTACTATCAGCCCCAGCATTTT	CASSDGYYQPQHF
TRBV9	many	TRBD2	TRBJ2-1	TGTGCCAGCAGCGTAGGTCGGGGGGTCCAGTTCTTC	CASSVGRGVQFF
TRBV7-2	NA	NA	TRBJ2-5	TGTGCCAGCAGGGAAGGGACATACCAAGAGACCCAGTACTTC	CASREGTYQETQYF
TRBV10-3	many	NA	TRBJ2-2	TGTGCCATCAGCCAAGGCAGGGAGCACACCGGGGAGCTGTTTTTT	CAISQGREHTGELFF
TRBV20-1	many	NA	TRBJ2-7	TGCAGTGCTAGAGGGGTAGCCTACGAGCAGTACTTC	CSARGVAYEQYF
TRBV5-8	many	NA	TRBJ2-1	TGTGCCAGCAGCTTTGCGACTAACAATGAGCAGTTCTTC	CASSFATNNEQFF
TRBV20-1	few	NA	TRBJ2-7	TGCAGTGCTATTGACAGGAATTCCTACGAGCAGTACTTC	CSAIDRNSYEQYF
TRBV29-1	many	NA	TRBJ2-7	TGCAGCGTTGAAACTGGAAACTACGAGCAGTACTTC	CSVETGNYEQYF
TRBV19	few	TRBD2	TRBJ2-1	TGTGCCAGTAGGCCGGGACTAGTATACAATGAGCAGTTCTTC	CASRPGLVYNEQFF
TRBV9	NA	NA	TRBJ1-3	TGTGCCAGCAGCGTAGAATCCTCTGGAAACACCATATATTTT	CASSVESSGNTIYF
TRBV24-1	many	NA	TRBJ2-7	TGTGCCACCAGTGACTCTAGGGTCGCCGAGCAGTACTTC	CATSDSRVAEQYF